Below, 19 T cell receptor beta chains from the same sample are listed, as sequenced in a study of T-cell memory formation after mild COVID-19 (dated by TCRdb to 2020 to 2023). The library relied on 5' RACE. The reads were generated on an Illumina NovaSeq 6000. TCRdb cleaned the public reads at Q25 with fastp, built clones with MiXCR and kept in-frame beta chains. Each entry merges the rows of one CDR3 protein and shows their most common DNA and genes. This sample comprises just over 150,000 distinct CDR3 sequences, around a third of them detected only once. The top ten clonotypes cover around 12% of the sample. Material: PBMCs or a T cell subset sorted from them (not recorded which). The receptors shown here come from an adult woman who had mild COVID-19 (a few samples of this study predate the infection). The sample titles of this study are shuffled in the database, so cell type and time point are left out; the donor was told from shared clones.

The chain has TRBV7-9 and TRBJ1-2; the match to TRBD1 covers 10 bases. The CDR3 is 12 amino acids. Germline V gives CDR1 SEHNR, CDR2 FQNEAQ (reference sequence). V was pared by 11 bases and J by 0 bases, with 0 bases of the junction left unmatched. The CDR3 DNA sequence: TGTGCCGGGACAGGGGCTAACTATGGCTACACCTTC. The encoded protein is CAGTGANYGYTF.

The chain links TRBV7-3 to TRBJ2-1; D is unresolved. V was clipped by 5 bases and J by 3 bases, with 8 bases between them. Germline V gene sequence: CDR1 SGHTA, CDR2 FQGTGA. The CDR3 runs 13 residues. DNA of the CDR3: TGTGCCAGCAGCCTCACTCGCTACAATGAGCAGTTCTTC. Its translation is CASSLTRYNEQFF. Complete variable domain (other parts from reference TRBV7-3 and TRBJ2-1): GAGVSQTPSNKVTEKGKYVELRCDPISGHTALYWYRQSLGQGPEFLIYFQGTGAADDSGLPNDRFFAVRPEGSVSTLKIQRTERGDSAVYLCASSLTRYNEQFFGPGTRLTVL.

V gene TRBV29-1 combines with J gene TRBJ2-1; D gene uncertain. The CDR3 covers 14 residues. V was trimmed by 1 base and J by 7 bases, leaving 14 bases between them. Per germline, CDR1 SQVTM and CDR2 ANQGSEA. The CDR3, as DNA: TGCAGCGTTGAAGCGCAAAACCCCGGGAATGAGCAGTTCTTC. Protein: CSVEAQNPGNEQFF.

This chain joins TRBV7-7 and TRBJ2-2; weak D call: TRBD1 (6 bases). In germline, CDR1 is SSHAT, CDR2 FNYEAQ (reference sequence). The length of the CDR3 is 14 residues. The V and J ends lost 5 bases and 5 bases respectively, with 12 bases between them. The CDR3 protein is CASSRQVATGELFF. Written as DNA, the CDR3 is TGTGCCAGCAGCCGACAGGTCGCTACCGGGGAGCTGTTTTTT.

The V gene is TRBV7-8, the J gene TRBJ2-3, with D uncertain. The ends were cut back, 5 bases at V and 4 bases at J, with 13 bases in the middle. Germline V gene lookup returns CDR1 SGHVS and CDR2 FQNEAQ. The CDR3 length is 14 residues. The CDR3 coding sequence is TGTGCCAGCAGCATCTGGGCCACCCCAGATACGCAGTATTTT. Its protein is CASSIWATPDTQYF.

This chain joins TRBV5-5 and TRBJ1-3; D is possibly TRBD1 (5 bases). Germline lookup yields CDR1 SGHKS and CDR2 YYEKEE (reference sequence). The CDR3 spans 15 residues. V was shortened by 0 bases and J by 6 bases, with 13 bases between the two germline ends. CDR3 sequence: CASSLGVTDKNTIYF. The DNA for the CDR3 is TGTGCCAGCAGCTTGGGTGTGACGGACAAAAACACCATATATTTT.

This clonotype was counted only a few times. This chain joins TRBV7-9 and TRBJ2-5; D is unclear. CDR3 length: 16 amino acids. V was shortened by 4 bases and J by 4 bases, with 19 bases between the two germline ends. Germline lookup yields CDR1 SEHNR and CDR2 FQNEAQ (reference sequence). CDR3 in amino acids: CASSWRPGVESETQYF. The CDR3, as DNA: TGTGCCAGCAGCTGGAGACCCGGCGTGGAATCAGAGACCCAGTACTTC.

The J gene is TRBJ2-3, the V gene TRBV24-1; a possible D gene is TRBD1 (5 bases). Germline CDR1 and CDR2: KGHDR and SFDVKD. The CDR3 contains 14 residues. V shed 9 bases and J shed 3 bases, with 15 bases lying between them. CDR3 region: CATGTGPATDTQYF. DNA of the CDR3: TGTGCCACCGGAACAGGCCCCGCGACAGATACGCAGTATTTT.

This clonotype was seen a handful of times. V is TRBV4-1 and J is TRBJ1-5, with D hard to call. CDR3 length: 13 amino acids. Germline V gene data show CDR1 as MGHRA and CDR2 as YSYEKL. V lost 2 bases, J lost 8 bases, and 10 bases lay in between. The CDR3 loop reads CASSQFNTEPQHF. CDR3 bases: TGCGCCAGCAGCCAATTTAATACCGAGCCCCAGCATTTT.

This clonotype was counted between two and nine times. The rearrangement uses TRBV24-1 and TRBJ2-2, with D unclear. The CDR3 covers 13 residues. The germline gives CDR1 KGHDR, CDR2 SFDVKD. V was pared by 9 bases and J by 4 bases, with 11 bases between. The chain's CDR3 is CATGQASTGELFF. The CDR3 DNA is TGTGCCACCGGGCAGGCATCCACCGGGGAGCTGTTTTTT.

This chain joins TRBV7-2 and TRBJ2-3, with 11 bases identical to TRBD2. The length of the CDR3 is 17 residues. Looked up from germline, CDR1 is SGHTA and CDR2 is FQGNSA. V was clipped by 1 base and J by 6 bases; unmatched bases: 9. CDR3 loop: CASSLVTSGTRRDTQYF. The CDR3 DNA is TGTGCCAGCAGCTTAGTGACTAGCGGGACACGTCGGGATACGCAGTATTTT.

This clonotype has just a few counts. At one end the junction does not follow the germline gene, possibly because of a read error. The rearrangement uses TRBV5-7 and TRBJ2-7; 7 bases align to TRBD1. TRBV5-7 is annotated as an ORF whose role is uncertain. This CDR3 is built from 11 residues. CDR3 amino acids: CASSLEGAISF. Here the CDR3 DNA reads TGTGCCAGCAGCTTGGAGGGGGCCATCTCCTTC.

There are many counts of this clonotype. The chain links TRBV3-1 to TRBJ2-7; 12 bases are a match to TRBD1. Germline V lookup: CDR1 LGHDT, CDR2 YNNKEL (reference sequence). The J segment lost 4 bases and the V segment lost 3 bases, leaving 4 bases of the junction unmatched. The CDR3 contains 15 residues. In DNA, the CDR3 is TGTGCCAGCAGCCAGCCGGGACAGGGGGCGTACGAGCAGTACTTC. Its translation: CASSQPGQGAYEQYF.

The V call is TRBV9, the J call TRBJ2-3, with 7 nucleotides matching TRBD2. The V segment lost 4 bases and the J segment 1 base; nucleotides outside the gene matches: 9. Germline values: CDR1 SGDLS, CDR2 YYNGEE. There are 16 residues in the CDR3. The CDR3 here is CASSTRRDYRTDTQYF. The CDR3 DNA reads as TGTGCCAGCAGCACCCGCCGGGACTACCGCACAGATACGCAGTATTTT.

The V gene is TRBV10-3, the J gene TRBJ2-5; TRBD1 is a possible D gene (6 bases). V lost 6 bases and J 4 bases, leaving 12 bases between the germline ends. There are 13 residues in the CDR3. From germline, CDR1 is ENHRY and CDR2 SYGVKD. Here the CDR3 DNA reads TGTGCCATCAGAGCAGGGGTCGGAGAGACCCAGTACTTC. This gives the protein CAIRAGVGETQYF.

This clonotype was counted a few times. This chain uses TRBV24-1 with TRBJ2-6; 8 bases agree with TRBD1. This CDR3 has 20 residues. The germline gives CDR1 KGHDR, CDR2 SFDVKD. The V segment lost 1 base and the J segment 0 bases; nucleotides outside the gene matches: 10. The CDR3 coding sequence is TGTGCCACCAGTGATTTCTATTCCGGAACAGGGGGCTCTGGGGCCAACGTCCTGACTTTC. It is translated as CATSDFYSGTGGSGANVLTF.

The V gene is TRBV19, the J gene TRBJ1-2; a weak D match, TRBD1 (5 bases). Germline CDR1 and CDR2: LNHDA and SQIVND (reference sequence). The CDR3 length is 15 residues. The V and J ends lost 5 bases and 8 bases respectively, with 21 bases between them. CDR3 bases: TGTGCCAGTAGTCCGTTCGGACAAGCCCGGCAGGGCTACACCTTC. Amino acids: CASSPFGQARQGYTF.

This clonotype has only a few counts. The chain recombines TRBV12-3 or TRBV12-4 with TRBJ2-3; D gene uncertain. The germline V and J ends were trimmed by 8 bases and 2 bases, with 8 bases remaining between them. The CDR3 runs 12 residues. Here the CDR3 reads CASGDHTDTQYF. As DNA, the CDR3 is TGTGCCAGCGGTGACCACACAGATACGCAGTATTTT.

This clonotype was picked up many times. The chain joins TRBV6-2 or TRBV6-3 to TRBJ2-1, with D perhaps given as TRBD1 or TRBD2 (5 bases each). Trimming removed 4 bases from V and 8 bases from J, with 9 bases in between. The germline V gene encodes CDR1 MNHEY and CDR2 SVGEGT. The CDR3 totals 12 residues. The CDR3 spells CASSSSGHEQFF. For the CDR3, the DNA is TGTGCCAGCAGTTCCTCGGGGCATGAGCAGTTCTTC.